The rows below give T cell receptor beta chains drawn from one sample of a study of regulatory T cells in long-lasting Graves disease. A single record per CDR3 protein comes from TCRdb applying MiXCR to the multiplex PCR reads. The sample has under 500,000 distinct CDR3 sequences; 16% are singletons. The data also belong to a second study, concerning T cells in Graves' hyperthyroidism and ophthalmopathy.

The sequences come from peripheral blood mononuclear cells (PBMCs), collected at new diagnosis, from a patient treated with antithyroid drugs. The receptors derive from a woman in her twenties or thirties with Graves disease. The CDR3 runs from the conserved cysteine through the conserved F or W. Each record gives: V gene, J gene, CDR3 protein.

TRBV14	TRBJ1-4	CASSPRGQRNEKLFF
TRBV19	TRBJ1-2	CASSLRPGPGVSGYTF
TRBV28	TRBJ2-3	CASSPFGGLVRTDTQYF
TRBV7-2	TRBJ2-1	CASSYLAGDTNEQFF
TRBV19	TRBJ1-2	CASSMGSSNYGYTF
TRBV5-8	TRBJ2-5	CASSLYELQETQYF
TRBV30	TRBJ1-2	CAWRGRGQEYYGYTF
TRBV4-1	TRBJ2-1	CASSQDVNYNEQFF
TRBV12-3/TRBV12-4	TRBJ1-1	CATTLTGGGTEAFF
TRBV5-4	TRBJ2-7	CASSLALAYEQYF
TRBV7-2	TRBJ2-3	CASSGTSGFTDTQYF
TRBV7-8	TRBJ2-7	CASSLRAGTPYEQYF
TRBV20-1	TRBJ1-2	CSAGTGDYGYTF
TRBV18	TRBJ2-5	CASSPPKQTKYF
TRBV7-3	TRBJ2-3	CASSEDRRQYF
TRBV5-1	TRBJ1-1	CASSSHRVGVAEAFF
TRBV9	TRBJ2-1	CASSATLGSSIGEQFF
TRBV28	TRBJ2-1	CASSLRGGRASEQFF
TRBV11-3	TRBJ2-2	CASSLGGPGWFTGELFF
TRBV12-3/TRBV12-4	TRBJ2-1	CASSLSLSLATFNNEQFF
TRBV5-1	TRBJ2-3	CASSRSGASGQDTQYF
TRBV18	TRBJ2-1	CASSPPGGRGYNEQFF